The present TCR beta chain was sequenced within a study of tumor-infiltrating lymphocytes in primary liver carcinoma. About the research overall: The patients comprised men and women between the ages of 30 and 69 years. Study outcomes and limitations: The study used bulk unsorted samples and so did not compare CD4+ and CD8+ repertoires. With p = 0.039, the top-250-clone fraction in tumors significantly exceeded that in blood.

As for this clonotype: The antigen is undetermined.

Unsorted whole blood served as the source of blood RNA, and germline DNA was extracted as well. What was collected before surgery was 3.5 to 4 milliliters of peripheral blood. CDR3 length equals 17 residues. J lost 0 bases, V lost 0 bases, and 2 bases had no gene match. Germline V CDR1 and CDR2: SGHRS, YFSETQ. TCR beta cDNA was reverse-transcribed from 450 to 500 ng of total RNA. The reaction used a constant-region primer and ProtoScript II reverse transcriptase. Libraries for TCR beta were built through three nested multiplex PCR rounds, which together made up a slightly modified ARM-PCR procedure. Amplification in the first two PCR rounds was performed using TRBV1-TRBV30 forward primers and a C-beta reverse primer for 10 cycles each. From the multiplex PCR reads, TCRdb called clonotypes with MiXCR, one entry per CDR3 protein. The sample has 330,000 or so distinct CDR3 sequences, roughly 61% seen once.

This sequence originates from a man aged 35 to 55 with primary liver carcinoma and hepatitis B virus infection. The chain uses TRBV5-1 and TRBJ2-1; 11 nucleotides line up with TRBD2. The specimen sequenced was peripheral blood. The CDR3 nucleotides are TGCGCCAGCAGCTTGGGGACTAGCGGGCTCTCCTACAATGAGCAGTTCTTC. This translates into CASSLGTSGLSYNEQFF.